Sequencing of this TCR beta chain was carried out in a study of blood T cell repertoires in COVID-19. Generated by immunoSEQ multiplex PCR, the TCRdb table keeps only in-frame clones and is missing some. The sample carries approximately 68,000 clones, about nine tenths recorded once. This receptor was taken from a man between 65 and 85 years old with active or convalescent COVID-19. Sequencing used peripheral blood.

The CDR3: CAWSVQGSVRGQPQHF. CDR3 bases: TGTGCCTGGAGTGTACAAGGGTCCGTCAGGGGTCAGCCCCAGCATTTT. The chain is built from TRBV30 and TRBJ1-5; the D gene is possibly TRBD1 (6 bases). The germline V gene encodes CDR1 GTSNPN and CDR2 SVGIG (reference sequence). The CDR3 covers 16 residues. Trimming shortened V by 0 bases and J by 6 bases, and 18 bases separated the two germline ends.